The 24 T cell receptor beta chains in this list originate from one sample, sequenced in a study of blood T cell repertoires in COVID-19. Method: immunoSEQ multiplex PCR; TCRdb's copy keeps in-frame clones and lacks some. The sample has about 240,000 clones, roughly four fifths seen once; the top ten hold about 3.2%. The source material was peripheral blood. The receptor source for this set is a woman aged 18-29 years with acute or convalescent COVID-19.

This rearrangement joins TRBV7-8 to TRBJ2-7; maybe TRBD1 (6 bases). CDR3 length: 13 amino acids. The V gene's germline CDR1 is SGHVS and CDR2 FQNEAQ. V was clipped by 4 bases and J by 4 bases, with 11 bases between them. CDR3 in DNA: TGTGCCAGCAGCTGGGACACCTTATACGAGCAGTACTTC. Its protein is CASSWDTLYEQYF.

This clone was counted between two and nine times. V is TRBV20-1 and J is TRBJ2-7; 10 positions agree with TRBD1. Germline assignment: CDR1 DFQATT and CDR2 SNEGSKA (reference sequence). With V trimmed by 3 bases and J by 7 bases, 12 bases remained unmatched. The CDR3 loop spans 15 amino acids. CDR3 sequence reads: CSASSRDRGTREQYF. DNA of the CDR3: TGCAGTGCTAGTAGCCGGGACAGGGGAACCCGGGAGCAGTACTTC.

The chain carries TRBV6-5 and TRBJ2-6; D call uncertain. Trimming took 6 bases from V and 4 from J, leaving 10 bases between them. Germline V gene data show CDR1 as MNHEY and CDR2 as SVGAGI. CDR3 length: 14 amino acids. CDR3: CASSSPLGANVLTF. The DNA of the CDR3 is TGTGCCAGCAGCTCCCCTCTGGGGGCCAACGTCCTGACTTTC.

This clone was detected only a few times. This rearrangement joins TRBV7-9 to TRBJ1-4, with D perhaps matching TRBD1 (6 bases). The CDR3 covers 14 residues. V was shortened by 4 bases and J by 8 bases, with 14 bases between the two germline ends. Per the germline V gene, CDR1 is SEHNR and CDR2 is FQNEAQ (reference sequence). CDR3 loop: CASSSSGRGEKLFF. CDR3 DNA: TGTGCCAGCAGCTCATCGGGCAGGGGCGAAAAACTGTTTTTT. The full variable domain, with the rest looked up from reference TRBV7-9 and TRBJ1-4, is DTGVSQNPRHKITKRGQNVTFRCDPISEHNRLYWYRQTLGQGPEFLTYFQNEAQLEKSRLLSDRFSAERPKGSFSTLEIQRTEQGDSAMYLCASSSSGRGEKLFFGSGTQLSVL.

For the CDR3, the DNA is TGTGCCAGCAGTGAAGCGGGGATGGGCGGGAGTTTACGGGATGAGCAGTTCTTC. As protein: CASSEAGMGGSLRDEQFF. The chain carries TRBV2 and TRBJ2-1; TRBD2 agrees at 7 bases. Germline V gene sequence: CDR1 SNHLY, CDR2 FYNNEI. The length of the CDR3 is 18 residues. After removal of 0 bases from V and 8 bases from J, the junction contained 16 bases not matched to a gene.

This clone has a handful of counts. The chain carries TRBV7-2 and TRBJ2-5, with D maybe TRBD1 (6 bases). CDR3 size: 13 residues. CDR1 SGHTA and CDR2 FQGNSA come from the germline V gene. V lost 4 bases and J lost 5, with 11 bases in between. The CDR3 is CASSSQGGETQYF. In DNA form, the CDR3 reads TGTGCCAGCAGCTCACAGGGCGGGGAGACCCAGTACTTC.

This clone was recorded a few times. This chain uses TRBV18 with TRBJ2-7; D gene ambiguous. V gave up 0 bases and J gave up 2 bases, with 8 bases separating them. CDR1 is KGHSH and CDR2 is LQKENI in the germline V gene. The CDR3 runs 14 residues. The CDR3 bases are TGTGCCAGCTCACCACCCGTGACAACCTACGAGCAGTACTTC. It yields the protein CASSPPVTTYEQYF.

This clone was counted only a few times. The genes are TRBV3-1 (or the pseudogene TRBV3-2) and TRBJ2-7; D is possibly TRBD2 (5 bases). Germline CDR1 LGHDT, CDR2 YNNKEL (reference sequence). The CDR3 contains 17 residues. Trimming cost V 2 bases and J 0 bases, with 17 bases left between them. Here the CDR3 DNA reads TGTGCCAGCAGCCAAAGCAACGGCGGGTCGGTCTCCTACGAGCAGTACTTC. The encoded protein is CASSQSNGGSVSYEQYF.

The chain is built from TRBV2 and TRBJ1-2; 7 nucleotides match TRBD1. CDR3 length: 14 residues. Germline CDR1 and CDR2: SNHLY and FYNNEI. After removal of 3 bases from V and 2 bases from J, the junction contained 3 bases not matched to a gene. The CDR3 loop is CASSEGTANYGYTF. The CDR3 nucleotides read TGTGCCAGCAGTGAGGGGACAGCCAACTATGGCTACACCTTC.

With regard to this clone: Other DNA sequences within the sample encode an identical CDR3. V and J are TRBV6-5 and TRBJ2-7, with TRBD2 identical over 11 bases. V trimming: 0 bases; J trimming: 0 bases; junction bases outside the gene matches: 1. The CDR3 totals 16 residues. The germline V gene encodes CDR1 MNHEY and CDR2 SVGAGI. CDR3 amino acids: CASSYSTSGASYEQYF. The CDR3 DNA reads as TGTGCCAGCAGTTACTCGACTAGCGGGGCCTCCTACGAGCAGTACTTC.

J is TRBJ2-7 and V is TRBV30, with a weak D call TRBD1 (6 bases). V was trimmed by 4 bases and J by 3 bases, leaving 13 bases between them. In germline, CDR1 is GTSNPN, CDR2 SVGIG (reference sequence). The CDR3 length is 13 residues. The CDR3, as DNA: TGTGCCTGGACCCATCCGACAGGCTACGAGCAGTACTTC. Protein: CAWTHPTGYEQYF. The full variable domain, completed using reference TRBV30 and TRBJ2-7, is SQTIHQWPATLVQPVGSPLSLECTVEGTSNPNLYWYRQAAGRGLQLLFYSVGIGQISSEVPQNLSASRPQDRQFILSSKKLLLSDSGFYLCAWTHPTGYEQYFGPGTRLTVT.

CDR3: CASSQEGRLGLGEAFF. CDR3 in DNA: TGCGCCAGCAGCCAAGAAGGGAGGCTGGGATTAGGTGAAGCTTTCTTT. The chain recombines TRBV4-3 with TRBJ1-1; D is uncertain. Germline V CDR1 and CDR2: LGHNA, YSLEER. This CDR3 region has 16 residues. V was clipped by 0 bases and J by 7 bases, with 18 bases between them.

The chain couples TRBV6-5 to TRBJ1-2, with D uncertain. The germline CDR1 and CDR2 sequences are MNHEY and SVGAGI. V was clipped by 4 bases and J by 8 bases, with 11 bases between them. There are 12 residues in the CDR3. The DNA of the CDR3 is TGTGCCAGCAGTTCCCAGGCCATAGGCTACACCTTC. It translates to CASSSQAIGYTF.

This clone showed up just a few times. The chain combines TRBV3-1 (or the pseudogene TRBV3-2) with TRBJ2-7; 7 positions match TRBD1. The CDR3 has 15 amino acids. V lost 3 bases and J lost 6; bases outside the gene matches: 11. The germline V gene encodes CDR1 LGHDT and CDR2 YNNKEL (reference sequence). The CDR3 loop is CASSHRLNRGSEQYF. The CDR3 nucleotides are TGTGCCAGCAGCCACCGGTTAAACAGGGGTAGCGAGCAGTACTTC.

V usage is TRBV27 and J usage is TRBJ1-1; D is perhaps TRBD1 (5 bases). Looked up from germline, CDR1 is MNHEY and CDR2 is SMNVEV (reference sequence). V was clipped by 1 base and J by 5 bases, with 8 bases between them. This CDR3 spans 13 amino acids. CDR3 in DNA: TGTGCCAGCAGTTTATTAGGGGTGACTGAAGCTTTCTTT. Translated: CASSLLGVTEAFF.

The chain is built from TRBV6-2 or TRBV6-3 and TRBJ2-1; 7 bases map to TRBD2. The CDR3 covers 11 residues. The germline CDR1 and CDR2 sequences are MNHEY and SVGEGT. Trimming at V came to 4 bases and at J to 13 bases, leaving 4 bases not matched to a gene. The CDR3 DNA follows: TGTGCCAGCAGTTCGGGGGACTACCAGTTCTTC. It is translated as CASSSGDYQFF.

The CDR3 loop reads CASSQDDEGLLHNEQFF. The CDR3 DNA sequence: TGCGCCAGCAGCCAAGATGACGAGGGACTACTTCACAATGAGCAGTTCTTC. The chain recombines TRBV4-1 with TRBJ2-1, with TRBD2 matching over 7 bases. CDR3 length equals 17 residues. Looked up from germline, CDR1 is MGHRA and CDR2 is YSYEKL. V lost 0 bases, J lost 5 bases, and 10 bases stayed unmatched.

The chain uses TRBV24-1 and TRBJ1-5; 9 positions agree with TRBD1. Germline V lookup: CDR1 KGHDR, CDR2 SFDVKD. This CDR3 is built from 16 residues. V shed 4 bases and J 3 bases; nucleotides not matched to a gene: 6. The CDR3 DNA sequence: TGTGCCACCAGTGAGGGGACAGGGTTGATCAATCAGCCCCAGCATTTT. It specifies CATSEGTGLINQPQHF.

This rearrangement joins TRBV5-4 to TRBJ1-1; possibly TRBD1 for D (5 bases). Trimming stripped 7 bases from V and 1 base from J, with 14 bases between. The germline gives CDR1 SGHNT, CDR2 YYREEE (reference sequence). The CDR3 extends over 14 amino acids. The CDR3 bases are TGTGCCAGCTACTCGGCAGGGCCGAACACTGAAGCTTTCTTT. Protein sequence: CASYSAGPNTEAFF.

This chain uses TRBV28 with TRBJ2-7; 10 nucleotides match TRBD1. Germline CDR1 MDHEN, CDR2 SYDVKM. There are 17 residues in the CDR3. V was clipped by 6 bases and J by 4 bases; unmatched bases: 15. The CDR3 nucleotides read TGTGCCAGCAGCAGAAGTAACAGACAGGGGGCAGTTTACGAGCAGTACTTC. Amino acid sequence: CASSRSNRQGAVYEQYF. Drawing the rest from reference TRBV28 and TRBJ2-7, the complete variable domain is DVKVTQSSRYLVKRTGEKVFLECVQDMDHENMFWYRQDPGLGLRLIYFSYDVKMKEKGDIPEGYSVSREKKERFSLILESASTNQTSMYLCASSRSNRQGAVYEQYFGPGTRLTVT.

There are a few counts of this clone. This chain uses TRBV10-2 with TRBJ1-5; 11 bases are a match to TRBD1. Germline CDR1 is WSHSY and CDR2 is SAAADI. Trimming removed 7 bases from V and 3 bases from J; junction bases left unmatched: 2. The CDR3 totals 14 residues. CDR3 region: CASKGQGDNQPQHF. Here the CDR3 DNA reads TGCGCCAGCAAGGGACAGGGGGACAATCAGCCCCAGCATTTT.

The rearrangement joins TRBV6-2 or TRBV6-3 to TRBJ2-5; D is unresolved. Germline values: CDR1 MNHEY, CDR2 SVGEGT. Trimming removed 2 bases from V and 1 base from J, with 8 bases in between. The CDR3 has 14 residues. CDR3 DNA: TGTGCCAGCAGTTACCTATCCCTCCAAGAGACCCAGTACTTC. It codes for CASSYLSLQETQYF.

The chain employs TRBV11-2 and TRBJ2-1; D unclear. This CDR3 contains 12 residues. Germline assignment: CDR1 SGHAT and CDR2 FQNNGV. V was shortened by 5 bases and J by 9 bases, with 11 bases between the two germline ends. The CDR3 here is CASSKNRVEQFF. The CDR3 DNA reads as TGTGCCAGCAGCAAGAATCGGGTTGAGCAGTTCTTC.

J is TRBJ2-7 and V is TRBV13; no firm D call. The CDR3 consists of 13 residues. Germline V gene sequence: CDR1 PRHDT, CDR2 FYEKMQ (reference sequence). The V end was cut by 5 bases, the J end by 6 bases, with 14 bases between. The CDR3: CASSPRTYGEQYF. The CDR3 coding sequence is TGTGCCAGCAGCCCCCGAACTTATGGCGAGCAGTACTTC.